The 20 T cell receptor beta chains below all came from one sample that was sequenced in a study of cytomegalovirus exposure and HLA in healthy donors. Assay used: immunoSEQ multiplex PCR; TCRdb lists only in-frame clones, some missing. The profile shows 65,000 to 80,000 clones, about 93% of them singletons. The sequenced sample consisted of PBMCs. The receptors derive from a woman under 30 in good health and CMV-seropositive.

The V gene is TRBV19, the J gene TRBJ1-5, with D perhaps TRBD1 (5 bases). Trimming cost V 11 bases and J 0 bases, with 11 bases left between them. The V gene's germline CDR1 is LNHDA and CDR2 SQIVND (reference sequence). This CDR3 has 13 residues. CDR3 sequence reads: CAASTDSNQPQHF. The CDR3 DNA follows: TGTGCCGCCTCGACAGATAGCAATCAGCCCCAGCATTTT.

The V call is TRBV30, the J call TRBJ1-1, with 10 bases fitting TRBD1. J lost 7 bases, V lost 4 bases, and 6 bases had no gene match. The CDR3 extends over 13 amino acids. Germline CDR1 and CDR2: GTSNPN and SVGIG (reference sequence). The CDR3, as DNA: TGTGCCTGGACCGGACAGGGGGTTGTTGAAGCTTTCTTT. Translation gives CAWTGQGVVEAFF.

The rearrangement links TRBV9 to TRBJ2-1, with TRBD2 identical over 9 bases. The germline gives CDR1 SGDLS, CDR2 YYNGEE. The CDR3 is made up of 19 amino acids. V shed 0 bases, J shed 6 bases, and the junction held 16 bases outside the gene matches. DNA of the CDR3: TGTGCCAGCAGCGTAGCGGGCGGGCTAGCGGGACCCCCCGGCAATGAGCAGTTCTTC. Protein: CASSVAGGLAGPPGNEQFF.

The DNA for the CDR3 is TGTGCCAGCAGCCGGACTAGCGGAACTCAAGAGACCCAGTACTTC. Translating gives CASSRTSGTQETQYF. The V and J genes are TRBV7-2 and TRBJ2-5, with 10 positions matching TRBD2. CDR1 SGHTA and CDR2 FQGNSA come from the germline V gene. J gave up 2 bases and V 5 bases, and 5 bases lay outside the gene matches. CDR3 length: 15 amino acids.

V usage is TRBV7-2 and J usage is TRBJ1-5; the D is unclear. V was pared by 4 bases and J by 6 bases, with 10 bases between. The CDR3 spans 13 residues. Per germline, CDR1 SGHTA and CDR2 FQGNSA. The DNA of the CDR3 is TGTGCCAGCAGCTCGGCACCGGGTCAGCCCCAGCATTTT. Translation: CASSSAPGQPQHF.

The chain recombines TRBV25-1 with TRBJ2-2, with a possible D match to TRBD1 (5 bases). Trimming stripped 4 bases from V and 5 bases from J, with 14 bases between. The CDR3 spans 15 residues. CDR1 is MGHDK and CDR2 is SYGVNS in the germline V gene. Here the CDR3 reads CASSGQGFRTGELFF. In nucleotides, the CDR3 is TGTGCCAGCAGTGGTCAGGGATTTAGGACCGGGGAGCTGTTTTTT.

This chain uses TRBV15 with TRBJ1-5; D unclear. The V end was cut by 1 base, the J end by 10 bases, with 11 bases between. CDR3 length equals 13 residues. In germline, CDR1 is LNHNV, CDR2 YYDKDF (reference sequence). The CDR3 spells CATSRVTDNPQHF. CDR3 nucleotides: TGTGCCACCAGCAGAGTAACCGACAATCCCCAGCATTTT.

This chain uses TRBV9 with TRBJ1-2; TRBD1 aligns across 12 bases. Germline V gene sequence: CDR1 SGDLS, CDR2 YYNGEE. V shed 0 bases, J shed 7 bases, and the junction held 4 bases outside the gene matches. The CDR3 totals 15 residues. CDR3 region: CASSVEGTGGSGYTF. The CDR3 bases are TGTGCCAGCAGCGTAGAGGGGACAGGGGGCTCTGGCTACACCTTC.

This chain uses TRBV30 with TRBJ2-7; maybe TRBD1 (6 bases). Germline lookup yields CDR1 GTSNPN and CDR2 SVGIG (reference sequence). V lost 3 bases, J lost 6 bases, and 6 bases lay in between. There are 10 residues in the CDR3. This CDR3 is CAWSRGEQYF. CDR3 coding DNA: TGTGCCTGGAGCAGGGGCGAGCAGTACTTC.

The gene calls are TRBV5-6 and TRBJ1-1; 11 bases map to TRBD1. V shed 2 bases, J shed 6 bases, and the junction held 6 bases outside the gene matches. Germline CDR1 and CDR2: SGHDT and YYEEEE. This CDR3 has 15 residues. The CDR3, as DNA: TGTGCCAGCAGCTTCGGGACAGGGGGATTCTCTGAAGCTTTCTTT. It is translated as CASSFGTGGFSEAFF.

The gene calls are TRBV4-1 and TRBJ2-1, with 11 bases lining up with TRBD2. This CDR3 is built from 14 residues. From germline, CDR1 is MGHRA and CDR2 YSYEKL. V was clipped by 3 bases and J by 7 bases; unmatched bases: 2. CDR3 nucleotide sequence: TGCGCCAGCAGCCACTCTAGCGGGGGGAATGAGCAGTTCTTC. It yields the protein CASSHSSGGNEQFF.

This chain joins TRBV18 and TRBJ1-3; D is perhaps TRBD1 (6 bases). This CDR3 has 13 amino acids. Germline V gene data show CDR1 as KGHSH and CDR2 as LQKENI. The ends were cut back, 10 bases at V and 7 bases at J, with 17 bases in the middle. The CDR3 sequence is CAIDGDKANTIYF. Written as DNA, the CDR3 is TGTGCCATCGACGGGGACAAGGCCAACACCATATATTTT.

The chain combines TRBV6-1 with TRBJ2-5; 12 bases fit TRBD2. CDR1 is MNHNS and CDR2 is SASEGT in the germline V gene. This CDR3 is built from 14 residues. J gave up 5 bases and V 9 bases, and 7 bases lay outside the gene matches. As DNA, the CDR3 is TGTGCCAGTTTGCTAGCGGGGGGGCCGGAGACCCAGTACTTC. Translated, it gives CASLLAGGPETQYF.

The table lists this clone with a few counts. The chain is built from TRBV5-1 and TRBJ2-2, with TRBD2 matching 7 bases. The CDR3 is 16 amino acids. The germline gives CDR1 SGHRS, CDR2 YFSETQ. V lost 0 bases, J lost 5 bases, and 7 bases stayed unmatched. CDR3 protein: CASSLEALGGTGELFF. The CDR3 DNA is TGCGCCAGCAGCTTGGAGGCCCTGGGGGGGACCGGGGAGCTGTTTTTT.

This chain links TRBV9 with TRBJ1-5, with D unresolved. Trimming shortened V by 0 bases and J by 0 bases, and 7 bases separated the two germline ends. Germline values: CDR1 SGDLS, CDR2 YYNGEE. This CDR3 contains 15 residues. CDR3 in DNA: TGTGCCAGCAGCGTAGGAGGGATTAGCAATCAGCCCCAGCATTTT. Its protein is CASSVGGISNQPQHF. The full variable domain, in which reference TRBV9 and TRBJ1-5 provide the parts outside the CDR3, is DSGVTQTPKHLITATGQRVTLRCSPRSGDLSVYWYQQSLDQGLQFLIQYYNGEERAKGNILERFSAQQFPDLHSELNLSSLELGDSALYFCASSVGGISNQPQHFGDGTRLSIL.

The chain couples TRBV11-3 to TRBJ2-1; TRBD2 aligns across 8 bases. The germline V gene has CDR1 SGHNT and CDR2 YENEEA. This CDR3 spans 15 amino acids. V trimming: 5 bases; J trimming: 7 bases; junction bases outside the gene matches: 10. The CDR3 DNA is TGTGCCAGCAGCCCCCGGGAGGGTCGACTTAATGAGCAGTTCTTC. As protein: CASSPREGRLNEQFF. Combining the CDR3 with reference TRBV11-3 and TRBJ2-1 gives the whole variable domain EAGVVQSPRYKIIEKKQPVAFWCNPISGHNTLYWYLQNLGQGPELLIRYENEEAVDDSQLPKDRFSAERLKGVDSTLKIQPAELGDSAVYLCASSPREGRLNEQFFGPGTRLTVL.

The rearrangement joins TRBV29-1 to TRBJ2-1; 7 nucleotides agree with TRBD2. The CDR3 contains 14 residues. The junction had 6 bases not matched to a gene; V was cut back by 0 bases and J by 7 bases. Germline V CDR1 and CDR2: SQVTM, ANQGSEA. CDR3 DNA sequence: TGCAGCGTTGAAGAAGGAGGCGGGGGAAATGAGCAGTTCTTC. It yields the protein CSVEEGGGGNEQFF.

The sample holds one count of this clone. The CDR3 DNA follows: TGTGCCAGCAGTGATTCTAGCGGGGGAAGGGAGACCCAGTACTTC. Translating it yields CASSDSSGGRETQYF. The chain has TRBV25-1 and TRBJ2-5; TRBD2 aligns across 10 bases. The CDR3 runs to 15 residues. The trim removed 3 bases at V and 5 bases at J, leaving 6 bases unmatched. The germline V gene encodes CDR1 MGHDK and CDR2 SYGVNS.

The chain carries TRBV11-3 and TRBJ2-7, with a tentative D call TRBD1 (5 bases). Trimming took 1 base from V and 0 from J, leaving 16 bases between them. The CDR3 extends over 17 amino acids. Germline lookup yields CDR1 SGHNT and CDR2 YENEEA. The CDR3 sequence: CASSLVPSGPSSYEQYF. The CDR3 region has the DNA TGTGCCAGCAGCTTAGTTCCTTCAGGGCCGAGCTCCTACGAGCAGTACTTC.

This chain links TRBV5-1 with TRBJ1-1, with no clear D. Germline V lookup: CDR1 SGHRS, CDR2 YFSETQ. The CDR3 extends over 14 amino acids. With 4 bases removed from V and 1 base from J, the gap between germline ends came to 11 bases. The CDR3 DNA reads TGCGCCAGCAGCCCCGACCGGGGGAACACTGAAGCTTTCTTT. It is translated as CASSPDRGNTEAFF.